This T cell receptor beta chain was obtained from a study of cytomegalovirus exposure and HLA in healthy donors. Trimming shortened V by 1 base and J by 2 bases, and 7 bases separated the two germline ends. CDR3 length equals 13 residues. Germline CDR1 reads SGHRS; CDR2 reads YFSETQ. The PCR contained 60 Vbeta and 13 Jbeta primers. TCRdb's table, derived via immunoSEQ multiplex PCR, lists solely in-frame clones and lacks some. The sample totals approximately 38,000 clones; its top ten clones hold approximately 9%. This TCR derives from a man in his forties in good health and CMV-seropositive. Sequences were obtained from PBMCs. The chain employs TRBV5-1 and TRBJ2-7, with D possibly being TRBD1 (6 bases). DNA for the CDR3: TGCGCCAGCAGCTTGACAGGGACCTACGAGCAGTACTTC. Residues: CASSLTGTYEQYF.